This TCR beta chain was observed in a study of cytomegalovirus exposure and HLA in healthy donors. Study outcomes and limitations: Both high specificity and high sensitivity reportedly marked the classifier's diagnosis of cytomegalovirus status. TCR beta V- and J-gene trimming was later associated with a missense DCLRE1C variant.

Per the germline V gene, CDR1 is GTSNPN and CDR2 is SVGIG (reference sequence). Trimming pared 4 bases from V and 0 bases from J, leaving 7 bases between. The CDR3 spans 13 residues. The PCR employed 60 Vbeta primers together with 13 Jbeta primers. The method was immunoSEQ multiplex PCR; TCRdb's version includes in-frame clones alone and lacks a portion of them. This sample has under 140,000 clones, with approximately 86% found just once. Concerning this clone itself: What it binds is unknown.

The sequence came from a man between 35 and 55 years old in good health and CMV-seronegative. The chain uses TRBV30 and TRBJ1-3; maybe TRBD1 (5 bases). The sequencing input was PBMCs. The CDR3 DNA reads as TGTGCCTGGACACAGGACTCTGGAAACACCATATATTTT. Encoded protein: CAWTQDSGNTIYF.